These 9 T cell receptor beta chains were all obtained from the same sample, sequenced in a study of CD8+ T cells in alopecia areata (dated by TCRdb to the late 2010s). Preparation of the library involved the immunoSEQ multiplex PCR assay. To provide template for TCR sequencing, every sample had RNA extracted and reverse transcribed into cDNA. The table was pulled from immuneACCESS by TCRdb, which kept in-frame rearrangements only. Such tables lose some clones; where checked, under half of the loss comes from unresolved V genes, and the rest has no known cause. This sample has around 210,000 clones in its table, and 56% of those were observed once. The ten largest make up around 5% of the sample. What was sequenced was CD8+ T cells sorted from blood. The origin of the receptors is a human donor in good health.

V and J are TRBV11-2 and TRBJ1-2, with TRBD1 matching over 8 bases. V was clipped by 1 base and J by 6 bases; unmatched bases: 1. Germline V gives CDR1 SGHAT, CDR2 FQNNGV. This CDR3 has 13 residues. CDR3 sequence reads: CASSLAGGDGYTF. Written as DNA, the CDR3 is TGTGCCAGCAGCTTAGCAGGGGGCGATGGCTACACCTTC.

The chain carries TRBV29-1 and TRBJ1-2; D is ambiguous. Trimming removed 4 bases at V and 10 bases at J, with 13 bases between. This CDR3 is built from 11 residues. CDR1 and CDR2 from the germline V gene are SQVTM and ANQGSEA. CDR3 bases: TGCAGCGTTGTTGTGGTAGATGTCTACACCTTC. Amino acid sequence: CSVVVVDVYTF.

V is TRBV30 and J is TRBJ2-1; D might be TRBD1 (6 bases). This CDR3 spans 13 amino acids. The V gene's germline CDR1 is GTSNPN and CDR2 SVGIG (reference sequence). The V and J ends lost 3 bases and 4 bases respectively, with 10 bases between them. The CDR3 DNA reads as TGTGCCTGGAGGGGCAGGGGATACAATGAGCAGTTCTTC. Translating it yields CAWRGRGYNEQFF.

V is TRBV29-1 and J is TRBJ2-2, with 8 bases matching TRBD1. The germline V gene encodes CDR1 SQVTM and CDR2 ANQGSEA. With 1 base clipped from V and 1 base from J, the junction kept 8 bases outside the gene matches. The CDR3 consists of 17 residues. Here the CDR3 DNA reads TGCAGCGTTGAAGGGCAGGGGGCAGAGAAGAACACCGGGGAGCTGTTTTTT. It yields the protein CSVEGQGAEKNTGELFF.

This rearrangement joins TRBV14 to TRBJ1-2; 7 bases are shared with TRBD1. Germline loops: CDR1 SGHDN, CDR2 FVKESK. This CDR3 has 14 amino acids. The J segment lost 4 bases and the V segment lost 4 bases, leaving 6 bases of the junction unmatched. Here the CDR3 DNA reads TGTGCCAGCAGCCTGCGACAGGGAGGCTATGGCTACACCTTC. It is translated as CASSLRQGGYGYTF.

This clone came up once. The CDR3 bases are TGTGCCTGGGGTACTACAGGGGCGGGGTATGGCTACACCTTC. Translation gives CAWGTTGAGYGYTF. The chain combines TRBV30 with TRBJ1-2; the match to TRBD1 covers 7 bases. The V and J ends lost 5 bases and 5 bases, in that order; junction bases with no gene match: 11. There are 14 residues in the CDR3. Germline-derived CDR1 and CDR2 are GTSNPN and SVGIG (reference sequence).

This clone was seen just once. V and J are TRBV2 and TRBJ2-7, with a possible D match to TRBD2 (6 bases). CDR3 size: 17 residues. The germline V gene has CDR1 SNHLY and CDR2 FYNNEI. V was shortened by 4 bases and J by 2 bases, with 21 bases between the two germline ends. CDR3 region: CASSAWGHREQPYEQYF. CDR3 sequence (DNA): TGTGCCAGCAGTGCCTGGGGCCACCGGGAGCAACCCTACGAGCAGTACTTC.

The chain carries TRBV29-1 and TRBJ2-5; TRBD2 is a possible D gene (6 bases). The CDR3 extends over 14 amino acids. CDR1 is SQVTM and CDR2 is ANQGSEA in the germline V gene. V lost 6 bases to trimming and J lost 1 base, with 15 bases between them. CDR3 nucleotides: TGCAGCGTGGTGACTAGGGTGGGCCAAGAGACCCAGTACTTC. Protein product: CSVVTRVGQETQYF.

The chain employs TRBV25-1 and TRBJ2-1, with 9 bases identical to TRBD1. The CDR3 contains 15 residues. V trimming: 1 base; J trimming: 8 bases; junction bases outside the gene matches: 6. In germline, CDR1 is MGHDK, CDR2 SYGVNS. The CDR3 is CASSESGQGFYEQFF. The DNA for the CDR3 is TGTGCCAGCAGTGAATCGGGACAGGGCTTCTATGAGCAGTTCTTC.